The clone carrying this TCR beta chain was detected once. The repertoire was sequenced with immunoSEQ multiplex PCR; TCRdb's copy has only in-frame clones and lacks some. The sample holds approximately 210,000 clones, around 84% seen once. This record comes from a study of blood T cell repertoires in COVID-19. Germline V gene lookup returns CDR1 SGHDN and CDR2 FVKESK. The CDR3 sequence is 13 residues long. With 4 bases clipped from V and 7 bases from J, the junction kept 4 bases outside the gene matches. The specimen was peripheral blood. The source is a human donor in a cohort sampled during active COVID-19. The rearrangement joins TRBV14 to TRBJ2-7, with 10 positions matching TRBD2. DNA for the CDR3: TGTGCCAGCAGCCTGACTAGCGGGCTGGAGCAGTACTTC. Amino acid sequence: CASSLTSGLEQYF.